This is a list of T cell receptor beta chains from one sample in a study of long-term antiretroviral therapy in people with HIV. Only in-frame clones appear in the TCRdb table, and some are missing; sequencing was by immunoSEQ multiplex PCR. The sample records roughly 29,000 clones, approximately 95% being singletons. The sequenced sample was unsorted PBMCs, obtained 5.3 years after starting antiretroviral therapy. The receptor source for this set is a man in his fifties with HIV. Each CDR3 is given with its conserved first and last residue. D genes are given only for firm matches. Some rows mark clone size as missing; the rest say once, few, many or name a class of expanded clone.

TGCGCCAGCAGCCAAGATCGACCTGGGGGGGCGCGGAACACTGAAGCTTTCTTT CASSQDRPGGARNTEAFF - TRBJ1-1 TRBV4-3 -
TGTGCCAGCAGCTTGGATCCGACACCCGGTGATGGCTACACCTTC CASSLDPTPGDGYTF - TRBJ1-2 TRBV5-6 -
TGTGCCAGCAGTGGTGCAGGGGGTAATTCACCCCTCCACTTT CASSGAGGNSPLHF - TRBJ1-6 TRBV6-1 TRBD1
TGTGCTAGTGGTTTGGTGAGGGGGAGGGGTGGCACCGGGGAGCTGTTTTTT CASGLVRGRGGTGELFF - TRBJ2-2 TRBV12-5 -
TGTGCCAGCAGTGTCGAGGAGACAACTAATGAAAAACTGTTTTTT CASSVEETTNEKLFF - TRBJ1-4 TRBV2 -
TGTGCCATCAGTTATCCGGGACAGGGAATCTATGGCTACACCTTC CAISYPGQGIYGYTF - TRBJ1-2 TRBV10-3 TRBD1
TGTGCCAGCACCGACTTAAATGAGCAGTTCTTC CASTDLNEQFF - TRBJ2-1 TRBV28 -
TGTGCCAGCAGCTTTGGAGACGAGCAGTACTTC CASSFGDEQYF - TRBJ2-7 TRBV5-8 -
TGCAGCGCCGCGGGGACAGAAACTAGCACAGATACGCAGTATTTT CSAAGTETSTDTQYF - TRBJ2-3 TRBV29-1 -
TGTGCCAGCAGCTCCGGGTTGGGGAACACTGAAGCTTTCTTT CASSSGLGNTEAFF - TRBJ1-1 TRBV5-6 -
TGTGCCAGCCAGGGCGTCGCCTCGAGCAATCAGCCCCAGCATTTT CASQGVASSNQPQHF - TRBJ1-5 TRBV2 -
TGCGCCAGCAGCGAAACTACAGGGGACGCTTTCTTT CASSETTGDAFF - TRBJ1-1 TRBV5-1 TRBD1
TGTGCCAGCAGTACTCAACAGGGTGGCAATCAGCCCCAGCATTTT CASSTQQGGNQPQHF - TRBJ1-5 TRBV2 -
TGTGCCAGCAGCCGGGGACAGGGAACGGGTCAGCCCCAGCATTTT CASSRGQGTGQPQHF - TRBJ1-5 TRBV9 TRBD1
TGCGCCAGCAGCTTGAGTACGAGGGAGACTGGGGATGAGCAGTTCTTC CASSLSTRETGDEQFF - TRBJ2-1 TRBV5-1 -
TGCGCCAGCAGCTTGGACGGACAGGGGTACGAGCAGTACTTC CASSLDGQGYEQYF - TRBJ2-7 TRBV5-1 TRBD1
TGTGCCTGGACGGACTACAGGAATACGCAGTATTTT CAWTDYRNTQYF - TRBJ2-3 TRBV30 -
TGTGCCAGCTCACCTAACACGGGACAGGGCCTATATGGCTACACCTTC CASSPNTGQGLYGYTF - TRBJ1-2 TRBV18 TRBD1
TGTGCCAGCAGCCCGGGGGGCGCACGCGCCCTCGAGCAGTACTTC CASSPGGARALEQYF - TRBJ2-7 TRBV7-2 -
TGTGCCAGCAGCGCACTAGCGGGGGGGCGAGGCGGGGAGCTGTTTTTT CASSALAGGRGGELFF once TRBJ2-2 TRBV9 TRBD2
TGTGCCAGCTCACCCCAGCAGGGTAGCGGGGGTGAGCAGTACTTC CASSPQQGSGGEQYF - TRBJ2-7 TRBV18 TRBD2
TGTGCCAGTACCCTCGGGAACACTGAAGCTTTCTTT CASTLGNTEAFF - TRBJ1-1 TRBV19 -
TGTGCCAGCGGGGACGGTCAGTTGAACTCCGGGGAGCTGTTTTTT CASGDGQLNSGELFF - TRBJ2-2 TRBV27 -
TGCGCCAGCAGCCAAGTAACAGGGGGGGCGACCGGGGAGCTGTTTTTT CASSQVTGGATGELFF - TRBJ2-2 TRBV4-1 -
TGTGCCAGCAGTTTTCCGGGTAGCTATGGCTACACCTTC CASSFPGSYGYTF - TRBJ1-2 TRBV28 -
TGTGCCAGCAGTGAACCGTCGACAGGGCTAAGGAACACTGAAGCTTTCTTT CASSEPSTGLRNTEAFF - TRBJ1-1 TRBV2 TRBD1
TGTGCCAGCTCACCGCAACAGGGGGAAGGGTACGAGCAGTACTTC CASSPQQGEGYEQYF - TRBJ2-7 TRBV18 TRBD1
TGTGCCAGCAGCCCCCGGACAGGGGGCAATCAGCCCCAGCATTTT CASSPRTGGNQPQHF - TRBJ1-5 TRBV16 TRBD1